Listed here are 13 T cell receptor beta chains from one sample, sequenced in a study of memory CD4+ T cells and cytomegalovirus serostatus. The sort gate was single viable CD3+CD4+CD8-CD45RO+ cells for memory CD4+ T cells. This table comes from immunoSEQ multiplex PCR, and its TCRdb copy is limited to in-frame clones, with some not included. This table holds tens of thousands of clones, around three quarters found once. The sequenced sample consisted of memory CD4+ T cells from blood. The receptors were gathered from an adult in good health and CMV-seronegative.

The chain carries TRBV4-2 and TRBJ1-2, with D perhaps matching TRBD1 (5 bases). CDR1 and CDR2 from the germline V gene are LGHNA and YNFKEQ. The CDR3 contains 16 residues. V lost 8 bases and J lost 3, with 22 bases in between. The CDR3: CASSLGTEHNYYGYTF. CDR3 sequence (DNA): TGTGCCAGCTCGCTGGGGACGGAGCACAATTACTATGGCTACACCTTC.

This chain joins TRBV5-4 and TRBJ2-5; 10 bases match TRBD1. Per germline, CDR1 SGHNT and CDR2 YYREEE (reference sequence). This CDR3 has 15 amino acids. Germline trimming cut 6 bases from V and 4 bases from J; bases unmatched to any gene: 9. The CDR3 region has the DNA TGTGCCAGCACCAAGAGACAGGGGGCGGGAGAGACCCAGTACTTC. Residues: CASTKRQGAGETQYF.

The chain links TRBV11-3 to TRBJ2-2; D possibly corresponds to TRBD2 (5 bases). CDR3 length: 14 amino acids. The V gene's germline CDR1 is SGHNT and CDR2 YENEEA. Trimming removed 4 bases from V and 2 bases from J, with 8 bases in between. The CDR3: CASSSGGNTGELFF. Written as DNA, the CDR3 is TGTGCCAGCAGCTCCGGAGGTAACACCGGGGAGCTGTTTTTT.

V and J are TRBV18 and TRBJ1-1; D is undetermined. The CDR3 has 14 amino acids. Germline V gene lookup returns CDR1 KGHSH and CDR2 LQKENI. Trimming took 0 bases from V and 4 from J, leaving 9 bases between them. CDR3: CASSPPGRVTEAFF. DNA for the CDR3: TGTGCCAGCTCACCACCGGGAAGGGTCACTGAAGCTTTCTTT.

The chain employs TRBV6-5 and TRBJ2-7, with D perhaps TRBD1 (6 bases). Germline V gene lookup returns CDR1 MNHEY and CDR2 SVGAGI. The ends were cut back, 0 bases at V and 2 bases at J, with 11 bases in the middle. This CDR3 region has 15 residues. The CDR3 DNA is TGTGCCAGCAGTTACTCGATGACAGGTACCTACGAGCAGTACTTC. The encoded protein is CASSYSMTGTYEQYF.

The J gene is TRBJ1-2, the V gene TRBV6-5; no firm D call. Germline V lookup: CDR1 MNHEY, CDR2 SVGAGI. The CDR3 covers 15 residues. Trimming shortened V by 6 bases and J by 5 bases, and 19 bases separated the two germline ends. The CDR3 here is CASSPWTENSYGYTF. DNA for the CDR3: TGTGCCAGCAGCCCCTGGACCGAAAATTCGTATGGCTACACCTTC.

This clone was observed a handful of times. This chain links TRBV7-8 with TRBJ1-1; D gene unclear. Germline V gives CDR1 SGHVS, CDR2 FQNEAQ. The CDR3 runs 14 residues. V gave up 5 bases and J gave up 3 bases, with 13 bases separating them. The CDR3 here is CASSLDPGHTEAFF. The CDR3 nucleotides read TGTGCCAGCAGCCTCGACCCAGGCCACACTGAAGCTTTCTTT.

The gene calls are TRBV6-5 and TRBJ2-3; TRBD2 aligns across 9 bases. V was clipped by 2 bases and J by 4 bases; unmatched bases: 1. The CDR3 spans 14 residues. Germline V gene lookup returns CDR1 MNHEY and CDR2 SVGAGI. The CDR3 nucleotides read TGTGCCAGCAGTTACGCGGGAGGGCCAGATACGCAGTATTTT. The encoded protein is CASSYAGGPDTQYF.

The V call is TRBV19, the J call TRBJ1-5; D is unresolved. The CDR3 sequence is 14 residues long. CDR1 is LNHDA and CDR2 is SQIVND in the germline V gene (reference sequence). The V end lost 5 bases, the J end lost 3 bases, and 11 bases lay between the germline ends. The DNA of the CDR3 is TGTGCCAGTAGTGGACGGCAAGTCAATCAGCCCCAGCATTTT. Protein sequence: CASSGRQVNQPQHF.

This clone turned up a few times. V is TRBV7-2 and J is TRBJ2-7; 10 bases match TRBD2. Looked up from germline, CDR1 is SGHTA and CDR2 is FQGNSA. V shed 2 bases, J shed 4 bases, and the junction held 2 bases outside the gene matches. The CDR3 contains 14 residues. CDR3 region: CASSLRTSGYEQYF. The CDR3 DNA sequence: TGTGCCAGCAGCTTACGGACTAGCGGTTACGAGCAGTACTTC.

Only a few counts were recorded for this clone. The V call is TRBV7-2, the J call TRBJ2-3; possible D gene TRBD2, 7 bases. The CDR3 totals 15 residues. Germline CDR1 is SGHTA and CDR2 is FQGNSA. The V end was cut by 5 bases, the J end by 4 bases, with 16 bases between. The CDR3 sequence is CASSTWGEGADTQYF. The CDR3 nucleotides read TGTGCCAGCAGCACCTGGGGGGAGGGGGCAGATACGCAGTATTTT. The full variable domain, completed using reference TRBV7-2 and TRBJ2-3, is GAGVSQSPSNKVTEKGKDVELRCDPISGHTALYWYRQSLGQGLEFLIYFQGNSAPDKSGLPSDRFSAERTGGSVSTLTIQRTQQEDSAVYLCASSTWGEGADTQYFGPGTRLTVL.

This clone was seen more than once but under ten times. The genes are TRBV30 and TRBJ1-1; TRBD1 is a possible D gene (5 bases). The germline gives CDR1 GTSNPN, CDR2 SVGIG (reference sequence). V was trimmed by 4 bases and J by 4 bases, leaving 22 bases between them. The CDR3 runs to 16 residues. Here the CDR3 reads CAWKETVGRLGTEAFF. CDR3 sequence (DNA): TGTGCCTGGAAAGAGACAGTAGGGAGATTGGGCACTGAAGCTTTCTTT.

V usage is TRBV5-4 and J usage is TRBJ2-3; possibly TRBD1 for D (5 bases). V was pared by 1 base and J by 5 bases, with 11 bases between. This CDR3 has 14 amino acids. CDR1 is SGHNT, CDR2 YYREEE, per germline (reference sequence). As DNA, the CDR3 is TGTGCCAGCAGCTTGCAGCAGGGCAAAGATACGCAGTATTTT. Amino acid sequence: CASSLQQGKDTQYF.